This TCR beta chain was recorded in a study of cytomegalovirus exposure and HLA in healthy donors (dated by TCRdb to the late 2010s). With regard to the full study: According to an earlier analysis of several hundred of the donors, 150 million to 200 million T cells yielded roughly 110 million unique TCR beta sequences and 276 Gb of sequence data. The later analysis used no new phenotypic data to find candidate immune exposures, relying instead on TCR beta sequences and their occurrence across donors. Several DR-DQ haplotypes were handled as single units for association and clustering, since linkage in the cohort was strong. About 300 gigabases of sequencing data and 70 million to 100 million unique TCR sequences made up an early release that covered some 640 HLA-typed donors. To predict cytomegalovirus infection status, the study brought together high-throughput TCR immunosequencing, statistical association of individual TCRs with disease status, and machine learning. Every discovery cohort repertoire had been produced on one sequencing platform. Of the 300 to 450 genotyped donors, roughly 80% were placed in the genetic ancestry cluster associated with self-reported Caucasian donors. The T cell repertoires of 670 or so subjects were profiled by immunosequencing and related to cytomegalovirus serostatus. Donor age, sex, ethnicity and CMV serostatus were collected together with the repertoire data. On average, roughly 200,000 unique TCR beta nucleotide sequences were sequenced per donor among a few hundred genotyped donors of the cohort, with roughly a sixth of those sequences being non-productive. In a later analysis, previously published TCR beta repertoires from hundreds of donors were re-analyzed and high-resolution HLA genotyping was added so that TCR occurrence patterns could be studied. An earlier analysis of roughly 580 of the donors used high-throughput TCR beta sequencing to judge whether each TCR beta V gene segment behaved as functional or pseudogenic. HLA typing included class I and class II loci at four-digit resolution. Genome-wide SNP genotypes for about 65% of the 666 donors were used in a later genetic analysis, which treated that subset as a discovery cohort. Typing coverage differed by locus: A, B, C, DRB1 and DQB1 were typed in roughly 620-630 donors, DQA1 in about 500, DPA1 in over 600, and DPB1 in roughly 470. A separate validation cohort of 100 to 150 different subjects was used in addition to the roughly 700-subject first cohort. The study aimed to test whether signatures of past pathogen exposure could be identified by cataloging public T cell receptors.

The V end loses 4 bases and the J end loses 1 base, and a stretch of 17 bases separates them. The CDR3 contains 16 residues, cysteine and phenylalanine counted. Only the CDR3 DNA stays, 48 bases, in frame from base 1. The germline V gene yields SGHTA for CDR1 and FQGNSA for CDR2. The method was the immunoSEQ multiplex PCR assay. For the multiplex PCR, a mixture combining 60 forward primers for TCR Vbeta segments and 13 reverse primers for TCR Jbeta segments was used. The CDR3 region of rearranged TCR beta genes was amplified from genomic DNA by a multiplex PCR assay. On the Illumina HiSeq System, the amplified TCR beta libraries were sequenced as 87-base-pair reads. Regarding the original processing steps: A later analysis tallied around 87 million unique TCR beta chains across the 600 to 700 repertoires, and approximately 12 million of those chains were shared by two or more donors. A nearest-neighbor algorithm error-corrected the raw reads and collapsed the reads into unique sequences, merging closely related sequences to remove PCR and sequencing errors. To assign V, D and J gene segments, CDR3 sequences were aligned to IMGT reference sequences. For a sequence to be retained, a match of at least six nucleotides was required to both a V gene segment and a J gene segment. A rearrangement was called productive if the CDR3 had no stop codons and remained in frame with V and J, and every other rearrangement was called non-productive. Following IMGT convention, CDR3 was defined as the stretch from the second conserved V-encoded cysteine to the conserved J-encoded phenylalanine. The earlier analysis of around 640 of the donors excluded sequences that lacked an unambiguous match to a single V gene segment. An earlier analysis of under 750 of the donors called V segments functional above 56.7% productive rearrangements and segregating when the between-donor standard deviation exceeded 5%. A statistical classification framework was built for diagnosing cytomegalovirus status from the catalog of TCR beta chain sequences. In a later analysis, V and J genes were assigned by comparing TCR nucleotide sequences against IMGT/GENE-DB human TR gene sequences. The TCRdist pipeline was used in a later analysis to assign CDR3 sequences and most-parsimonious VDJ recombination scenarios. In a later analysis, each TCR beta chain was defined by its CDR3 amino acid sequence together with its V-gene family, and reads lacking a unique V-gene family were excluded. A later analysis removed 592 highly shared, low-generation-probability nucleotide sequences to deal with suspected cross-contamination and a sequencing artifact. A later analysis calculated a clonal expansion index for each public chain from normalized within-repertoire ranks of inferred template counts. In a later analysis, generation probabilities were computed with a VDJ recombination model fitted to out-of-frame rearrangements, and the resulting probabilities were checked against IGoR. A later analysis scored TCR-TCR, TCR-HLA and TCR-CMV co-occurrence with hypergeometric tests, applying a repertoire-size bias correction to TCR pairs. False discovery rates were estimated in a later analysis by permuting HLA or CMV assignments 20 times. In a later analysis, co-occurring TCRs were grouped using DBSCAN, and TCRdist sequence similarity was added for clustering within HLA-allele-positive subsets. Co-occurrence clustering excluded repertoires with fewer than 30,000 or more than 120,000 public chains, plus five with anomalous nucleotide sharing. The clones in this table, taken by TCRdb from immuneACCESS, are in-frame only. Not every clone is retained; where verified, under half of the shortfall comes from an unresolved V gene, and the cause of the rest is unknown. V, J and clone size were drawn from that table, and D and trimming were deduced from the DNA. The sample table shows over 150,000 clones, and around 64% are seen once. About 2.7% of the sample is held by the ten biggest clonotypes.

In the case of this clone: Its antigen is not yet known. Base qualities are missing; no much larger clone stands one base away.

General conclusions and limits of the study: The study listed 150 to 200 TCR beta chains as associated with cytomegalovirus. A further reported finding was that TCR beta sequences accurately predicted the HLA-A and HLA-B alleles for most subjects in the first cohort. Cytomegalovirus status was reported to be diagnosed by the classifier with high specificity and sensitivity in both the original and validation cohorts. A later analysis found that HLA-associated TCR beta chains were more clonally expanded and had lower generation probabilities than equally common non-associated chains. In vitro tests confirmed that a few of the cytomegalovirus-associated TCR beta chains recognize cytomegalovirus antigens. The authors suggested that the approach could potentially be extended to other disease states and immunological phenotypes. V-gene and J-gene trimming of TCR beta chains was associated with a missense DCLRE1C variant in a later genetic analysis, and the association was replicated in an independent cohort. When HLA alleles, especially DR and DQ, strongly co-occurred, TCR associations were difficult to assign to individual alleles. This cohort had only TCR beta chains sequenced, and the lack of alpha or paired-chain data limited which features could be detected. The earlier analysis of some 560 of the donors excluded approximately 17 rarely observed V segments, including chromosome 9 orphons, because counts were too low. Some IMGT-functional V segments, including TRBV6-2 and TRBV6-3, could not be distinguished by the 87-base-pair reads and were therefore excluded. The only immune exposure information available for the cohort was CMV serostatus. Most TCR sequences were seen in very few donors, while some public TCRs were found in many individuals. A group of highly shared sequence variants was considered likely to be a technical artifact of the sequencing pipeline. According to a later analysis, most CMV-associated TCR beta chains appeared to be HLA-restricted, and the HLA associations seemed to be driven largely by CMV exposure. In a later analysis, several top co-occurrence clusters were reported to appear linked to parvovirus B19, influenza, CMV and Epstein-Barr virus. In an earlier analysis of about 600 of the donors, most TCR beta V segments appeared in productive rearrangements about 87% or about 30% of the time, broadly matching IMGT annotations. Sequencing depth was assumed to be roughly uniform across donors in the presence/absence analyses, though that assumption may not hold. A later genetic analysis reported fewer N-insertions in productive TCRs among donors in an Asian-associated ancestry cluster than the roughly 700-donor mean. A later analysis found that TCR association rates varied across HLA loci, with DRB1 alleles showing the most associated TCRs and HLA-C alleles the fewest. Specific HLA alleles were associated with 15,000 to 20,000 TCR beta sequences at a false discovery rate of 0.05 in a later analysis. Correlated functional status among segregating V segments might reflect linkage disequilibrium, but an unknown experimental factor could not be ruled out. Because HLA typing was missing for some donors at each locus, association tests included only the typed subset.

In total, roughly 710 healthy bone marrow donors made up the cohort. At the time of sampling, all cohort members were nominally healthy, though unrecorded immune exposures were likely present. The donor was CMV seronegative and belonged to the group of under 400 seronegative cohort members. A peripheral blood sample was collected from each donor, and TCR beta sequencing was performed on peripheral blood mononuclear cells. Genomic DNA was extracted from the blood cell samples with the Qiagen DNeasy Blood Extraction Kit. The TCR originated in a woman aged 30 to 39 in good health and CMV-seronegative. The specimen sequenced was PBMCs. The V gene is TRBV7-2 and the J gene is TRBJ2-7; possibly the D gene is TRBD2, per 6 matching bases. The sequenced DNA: TGTGCCAGCAGCTACCGGACTACCTCCTTGTCCTACGAGCAGTACTTC. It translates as CASSYRTTSLSYEQYF.